Described below is a single TCR beta chain sequence and its context. This clone's antigen is unknown. Base qualities are not recorded, but no much larger clone differs from it by a single base. This sample is drawn from a study of T cells in Graves' hyperthyroidism and ophthalmopathy (dated by TCRdb to the late 2010s). Background on the whole study: Peripheral blood samples were taken at initial diagnosis, before any treatment was given. TCR V-J signatures able to tell the groups apart were searched for in a discovery cohort of about a hundred patients, of whom fewer than 45 had Graves' ophthalmopathy and 57 had stable Graves' hyperthyroidism. The 85 to 100 discovery patients were randomly split 7:3 into training and test sets. TCR Vbeta CDR3 sequencing of some 140 peripheral blood samples (under 45 ophthalmopathy, 75 hyperthyroidism and roughly 17 progressor patients) is reported in the paper. Prospective prediction of ophthalmopathy was tested in an independent validation cohort consisting of some 18 hyperthyroidism patients and some 16 patients who later progressed to ophthalmopathy. After blood sampling, hyperthyroidism patients were treated with methimazole at a starting dose of 30 mg daily, and ophthalmopathy patients were treated with high-dose intravenous methylprednisolone. In roughly six Graves' hyperthyroidism patients, the study also compared T-cell repertoires from thyroid tissue with T-cell repertoires from blood. Beyond this particular receptor, the publication reports: Most expanded thyroid clonotypes (frequency above 0.001) were also detected in blood, a finding suggesting that blood repertoires may reflect thyroid immune responses. Sample size was not statistically predetermined, and blinding of investigators to group allocation was not performed. In validation, progression to ophthalmopathy was predicted by the model with approximately 67% sensitivity and approximately 78% specificity, a median of 6.5 months before onset. In cross-validation, a model built on a 13 V-J signature told ophthalmopathy apart from stable hyperthyroidism with approximately 91% sensitivity and around 83% specificity, and in testing the same model reached 80%/75%.

Amplification of TCR beta CDR3 regions was carried out from RNA transcripts. The TCR CDR3 was subjected to a first round of RT-PCR using the HTBI primer set and the Qiagen OneStep RT-PCR kit. Libraries were constructed in a second round of multiplex PCR, after which size selection and purification were performed. The libraries were sequenced on an Illumina HiSeq2000 using paired-end 100 bp reads. In the authors' own workflow: SOAPnuke was used to process the raw data, removing reads that contained adapters or uncalled bases, had a mean Phred below 15, or lacked an exact match to the constant primer or identifier. High-quality paired reads were merged using COPE v1.2.5, and each unique nucleotide sequence was defined as a clonotype. MiTCR v1.1 was used to align clonotypes to the IMGT TRBV, TRBD and TRBJ reference segments. The analysis was restricted to V-J combinations with a frequency above 0.0001, which together covered 99.2% of the repertoires. The TCS score was defined as the ratio of F50 (clonal expansion) to E x V (chaos), calculated using BLOSUM62-based TCRdist between CDR3 peptides within each V-J. Welch's t-statistics and random forest reduced around 520 V-J features to under 15, which were used in a naive Bayes classifier (R e1071). The public reads were run again by TCRdb, first through fastp at Q25 and then through MiXCR, and only productive beta chains were kept. Records with the same CDR3 protein are collapsed into one entry carrying the most frequent genes and DNA. TCRdb, rather than the study authors, made the V and J calls. Within this sample are approximately 530,000 distinct CDR3 sequences, with 16% of them counted one time only. 18% of the sample goes to the ten largest clones.

V is reduced by 1 base and J by 6 bases, leaving a spacing of 18 bases between them. The CDR3 contains 17 residues, cysteine and phenylalanine counted. Left in the record is the CDR3 DNA by itself, 51 bases read in frame from the first base. The germline V gene encodes CDR1 MNHNS and CDR2 SASEGT. Stable Graves' hyperthyroidism was defined as the absence of progression to ophthalmopathy over 18 months of follow-up. Hyperthyroidism patients were aged 18 to 65 years and newly diagnosed, with disease duration of less than 2 months. Patients with uncontrolled infections, other autoimmune diseases, pregnancy or lactation were excluded. Clinical symptoms, serum thyroxine and TRAb, thyroid ultrasound, and orbital computed tomography formed the basis for the diagnoses. PBMCs were separated from about 10 ml of fresh peripheral blood using Ficoll-Paque density gradient centrifugation. Total RNA was extracted using Trizol reagent, and RNA quality was assessed on an Agilent 2100 Bioanalyzer.

The material sequenced was blood. The sequence links TRBV6-1 to TRBJ2-2; TRBD1 is a possible D gene, resting on 6 matching bases. The sequence derives from a woman between 18 and 30 years old with Graves' hyperthyroidism. The DNA sequence is given as TGTGCCAGCAGTGAAGTCGCCCCGGGTACAGGGTCCGGGGAGCTGTTTTTT. This codes for CASSEVAPGTGSGELFF.